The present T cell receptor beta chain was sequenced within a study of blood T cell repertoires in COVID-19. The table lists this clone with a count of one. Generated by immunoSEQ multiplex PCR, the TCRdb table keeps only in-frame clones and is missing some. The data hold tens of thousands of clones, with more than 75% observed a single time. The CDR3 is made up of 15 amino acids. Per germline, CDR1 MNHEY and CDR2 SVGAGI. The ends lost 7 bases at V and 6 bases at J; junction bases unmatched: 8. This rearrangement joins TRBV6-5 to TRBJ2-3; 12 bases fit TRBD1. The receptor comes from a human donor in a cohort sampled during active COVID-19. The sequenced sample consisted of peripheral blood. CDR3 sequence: CASTSRDRGLDTQYF. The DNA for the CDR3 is TGTGCCAGCACTAGCCGGGACAGGGGGCTGGATACGCAGTATTTT.